The 6 T cell receptor beta chains reported below all come from one sample, sequenced in a study of cytomegalovirus exposure and HLA in healthy donors. Vbeta (60) and Jbeta (13) primers were used in the PCR. The repertoire was sequenced with immunoSEQ multiplex PCR; TCRdb's copy has only in-frame clones and lacks some. Of 150,000 to 200,000 clones detected, around four fifths appear once; the ten largest clones hold 9% to 10%. The material sequenced was PBMCs. These receptors all come from a man aged 18 to 30 in good health and CMV-seropositive.

This chain links TRBV7-8 with TRBJ1-5; perhaps TRBD1 as D (6 bases). CDR1 SGHVS and CDR2 FQNEAQ come from the germline V gene. The CDR3 is 15 amino acids. With 5 bases removed from V and 5 bases from J, the gap between germline ends came to 16 bases. The CDR3 sequence is CASSERGQFDQPQHF. CDR3 coding DNA: TGTGCCAGCAGCGAAAGAGGACAGTTCGATCAGCCCCAGCATTTT.

This chain joins TRBV19 and TRBJ1-4; maybe TRBD1 (6 bases). The V gene lost 8 bases and the J gene lost 7 bases, with 14 bases spanning the gap. CDR3 length: 13 amino acids. The V gene's germline CDR1 is LNHDA and CDR2 SQIVND (reference sequence). Here the CDR3 reads CASGWDIAEKLFF. DNA for the CDR3: TGTGCCAGTGGTTGGGACATCGCTGAAAAACTGTTTTTT.

To note about this clone: The same CDR3 arises from other DNA sequences in this sample as well. This chain uses TRBV5-1 with TRBJ2-1; D is perhaps TRBD2 (6 bases). Germline V gives CDR1 SGHRS, CDR2 YFSETQ. Between the trimmed V and J ends, which lost 2 bases and 5 bases, there was a span of 8 bases. The CDR3 loop spans 13 amino acids. DNA for the CDR3: TGCGCCAGCAGCTTAGCGGGCAACAATGAGCAGTTCTTC. Translating it yields CASSLAGNNEQFF.

This chain links TRBV10-3 with TRBJ2-5; 7 nucleotides match TRBD1. V shed 6 bases, J shed 7 bases, and the junction held 5 bases outside the gene matches. The CDR3 is 12 amino acids. Germline CDR1 is ENHRY and CDR2 is SYGVKD. The CDR3 region is CAIRTSGGTQYF. CDR3 DNA: TGTGCCATCAGGACGTCAGGGGGGACCCAGTACTTC.

The sample holds a few counts of this clone. This chain uses TRBV29-1 with TRBJ2-4; D possibly corresponds to TRBD2 (6 bases). Trimming left V 0 bases short and J 9 bases short, with 18 bases between. Germline V CDR1 and CDR2: SQVTM, ANQGSEA. The CDR3 has 15 amino acids. The CDR3 loop reads CSVEDTGTVGSIQYF. The CDR3 DNA sequence: TGCAGCGTTGAAGACACCGGGACCGTCGGGAGCATTCAGTACTTC. Looking up the rest from reference TRBV29-1 and TRBJ2-4 gives the full variable domain: SAVISQKPSRDICQRGTSLTIQCQVDSQVTMMFWYRQQPGQSLTLIATANQGSEATYESGFVIDKFPISRPNLTFSTLTVSNMSPEDSSIYLCSVEDTGTVGSIQYFGAGTRLSVL.

This sequence joins TRBV5-1 and TRBJ2-5, with 9 nucleotides matching TRBD1. Looked up from germline, CDR1 is SGHRS and CDR2 is YFSETQ. The CDR3 runs 14 residues. With 3 bases clipped from V and 5 bases from J, the junction kept 5 bases outside the gene matches. The CDR3 is CASSSRTGAETQYF. The CDR3 DNA sequence: TGCGCCAGCAGCTCACGGACAGGGGCGGAGACCCAGTACTTC.